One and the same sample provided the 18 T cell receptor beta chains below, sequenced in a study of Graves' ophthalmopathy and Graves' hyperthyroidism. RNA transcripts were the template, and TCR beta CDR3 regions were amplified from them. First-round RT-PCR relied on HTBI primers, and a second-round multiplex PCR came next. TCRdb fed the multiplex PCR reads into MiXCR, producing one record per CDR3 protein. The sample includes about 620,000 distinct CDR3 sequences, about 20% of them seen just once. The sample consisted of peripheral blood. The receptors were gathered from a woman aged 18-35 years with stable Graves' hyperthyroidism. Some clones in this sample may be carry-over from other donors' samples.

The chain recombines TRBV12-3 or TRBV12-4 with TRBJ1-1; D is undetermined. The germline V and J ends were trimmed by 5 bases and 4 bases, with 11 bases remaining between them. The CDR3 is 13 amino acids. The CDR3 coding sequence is TGTGCCAGCAGTACGGAGGTAGGCACTGAAGCTTTCTTT. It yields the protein CASSTEVGTEAFF.

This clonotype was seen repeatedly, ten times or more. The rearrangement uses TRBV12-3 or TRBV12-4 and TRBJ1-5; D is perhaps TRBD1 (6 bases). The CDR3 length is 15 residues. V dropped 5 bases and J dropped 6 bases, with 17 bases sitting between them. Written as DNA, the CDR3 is TGTGCCAGCAGTCCCGGGGGGGCGGTTCCTCAGCCCCAGCATTTT. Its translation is CASSPGGAVPQPQHF.

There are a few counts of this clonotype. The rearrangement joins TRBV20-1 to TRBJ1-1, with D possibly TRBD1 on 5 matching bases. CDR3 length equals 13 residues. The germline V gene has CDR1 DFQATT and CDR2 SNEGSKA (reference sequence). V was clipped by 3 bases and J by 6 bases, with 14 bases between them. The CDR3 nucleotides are TGCAGTGCTAGCTACCCTCCGGGGGCTGAAGCTTTCTTT. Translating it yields CSASYPPGAEAFF.

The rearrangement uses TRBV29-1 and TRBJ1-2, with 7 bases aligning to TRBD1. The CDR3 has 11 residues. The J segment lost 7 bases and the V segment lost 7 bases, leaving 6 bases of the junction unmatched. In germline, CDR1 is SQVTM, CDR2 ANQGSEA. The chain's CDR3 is CSASGGGGYTF. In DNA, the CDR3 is TGCAGCGCTTCAGGGGGGGGTGGCTACACCTTC.

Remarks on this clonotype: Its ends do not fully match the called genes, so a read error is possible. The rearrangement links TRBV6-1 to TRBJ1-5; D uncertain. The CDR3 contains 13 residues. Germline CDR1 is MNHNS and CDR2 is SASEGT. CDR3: CASSEIGYQPQHF. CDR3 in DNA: TGTGCCAGCAGTGAAATAGGTTATCAGCCTCAGCATTTT.

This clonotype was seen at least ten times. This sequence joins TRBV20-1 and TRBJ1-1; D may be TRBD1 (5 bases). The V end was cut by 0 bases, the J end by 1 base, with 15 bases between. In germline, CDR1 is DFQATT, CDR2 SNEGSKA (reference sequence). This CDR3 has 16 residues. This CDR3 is CSARDFPDSWNTEAFF. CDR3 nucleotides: TGCAGTGCTAGAGACTTCCCCGACAGTTGGAACACTGAAGCTTTCTTT.

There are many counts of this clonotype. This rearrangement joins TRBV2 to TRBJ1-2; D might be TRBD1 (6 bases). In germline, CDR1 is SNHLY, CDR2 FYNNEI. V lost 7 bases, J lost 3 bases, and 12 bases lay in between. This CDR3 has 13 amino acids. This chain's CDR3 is CASIRRTDYGYTF. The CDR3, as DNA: TGTGCCAGCATCAGACGGACAGACTATGGCTACACCTTC.

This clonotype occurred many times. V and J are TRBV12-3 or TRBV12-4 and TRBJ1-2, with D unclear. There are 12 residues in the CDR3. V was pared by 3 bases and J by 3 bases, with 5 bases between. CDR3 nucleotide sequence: TGTGCCAGCAGTTTTAGGTACTATGGCTACACCTTC. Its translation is CASSFRYYGYTF.

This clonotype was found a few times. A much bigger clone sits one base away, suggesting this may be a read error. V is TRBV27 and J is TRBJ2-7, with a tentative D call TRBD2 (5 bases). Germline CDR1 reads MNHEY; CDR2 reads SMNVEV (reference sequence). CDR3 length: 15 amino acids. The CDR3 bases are TGTGCCAGCAGTTCAACGGCGCTCAGCGGCTACGGGCAGTACTTC. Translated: CASSSTALSGYGQYF.

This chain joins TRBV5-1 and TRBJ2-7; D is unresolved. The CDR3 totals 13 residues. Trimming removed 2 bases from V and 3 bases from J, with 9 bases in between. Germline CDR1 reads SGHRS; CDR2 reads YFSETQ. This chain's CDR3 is CASSFENGYEQYF. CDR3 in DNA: TGCGCCAGCAGCTTTGAGAACGGCTACGAGCAGTACTTC.

In DNA, the CDR3 is TGTGCCAGTAGTCCAAGGGAGGGTGCTAACTATGGCTACACCTTC. It encodes CASSPREGANYGYTF. V and J are TRBV19 and TRBJ1-2; no reliable D call. V was cut by 5 bases and J by 0 bases, with 13 bases left in between. CDR3 length equals 15 residues. Germline loops: CDR1 LNHDA, CDR2 SQIVND (reference sequence). Supplemented by reference TRBV19 and TRBJ1-2, the full variable domain reads DGGITQSPKYLFRKEGQNVTLSCEQNLNHDAMYWYRQDPGQGLRLIYYSQIVNDFQKGDIAEGYSVSREKKESFPLTVTSAQKNPTAFYLCASSPREGANYGYTFGSGTRLTVV.

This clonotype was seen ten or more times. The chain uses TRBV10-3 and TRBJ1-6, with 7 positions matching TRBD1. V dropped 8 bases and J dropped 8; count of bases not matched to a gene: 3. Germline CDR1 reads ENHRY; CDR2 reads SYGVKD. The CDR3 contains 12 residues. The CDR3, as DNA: TGTGCCATCGGACAGGCGGATTCACCCCTCCACTTT. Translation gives CAIGQADSPLHF.

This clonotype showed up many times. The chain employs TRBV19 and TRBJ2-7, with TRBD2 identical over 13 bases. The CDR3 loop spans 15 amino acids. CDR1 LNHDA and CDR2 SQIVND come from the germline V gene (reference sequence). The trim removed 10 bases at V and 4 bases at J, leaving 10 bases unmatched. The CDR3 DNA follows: TGTGCCACCACTAGCGGGGGGGCCGCCGCTTACGAGCAGTACTTC. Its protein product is CATTSGGAAAYEQYF.

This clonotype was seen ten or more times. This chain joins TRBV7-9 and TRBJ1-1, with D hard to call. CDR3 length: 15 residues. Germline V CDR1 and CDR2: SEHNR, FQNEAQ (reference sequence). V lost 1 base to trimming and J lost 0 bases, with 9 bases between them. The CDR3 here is CASSLVVGLNTEAFF. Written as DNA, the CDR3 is TGTGCCAGCAGCTTAGTTGTCGGATTGAACACTGAAGCTTTCTTT.

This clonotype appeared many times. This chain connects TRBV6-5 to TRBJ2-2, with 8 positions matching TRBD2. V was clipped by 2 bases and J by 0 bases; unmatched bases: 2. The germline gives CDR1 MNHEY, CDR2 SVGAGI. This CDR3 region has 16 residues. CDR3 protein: CASSYREGSNTGELFF. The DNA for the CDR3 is TGTGCCAGCAGTTACCGGGAGGGATCGAACACCGGGGAGCTGTTTTTT.

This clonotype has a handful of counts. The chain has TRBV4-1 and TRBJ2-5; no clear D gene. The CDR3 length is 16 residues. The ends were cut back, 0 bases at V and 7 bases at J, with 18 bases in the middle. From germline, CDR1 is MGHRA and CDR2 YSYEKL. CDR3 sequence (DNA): TGCGCCAGCAGCCAAGATCAAAGGCCAGTACCTCCGACCCAGTACTTC. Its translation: CASSQDQRPVPPTQYF.

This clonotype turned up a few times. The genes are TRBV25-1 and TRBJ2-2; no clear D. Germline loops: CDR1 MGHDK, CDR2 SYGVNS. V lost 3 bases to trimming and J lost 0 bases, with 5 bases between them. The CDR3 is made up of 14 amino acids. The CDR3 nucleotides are TGTGCCAGCAGTGACCGTACGAACACCGGGGAGCTGTTTTTT. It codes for CASSDRTNTGELFF.

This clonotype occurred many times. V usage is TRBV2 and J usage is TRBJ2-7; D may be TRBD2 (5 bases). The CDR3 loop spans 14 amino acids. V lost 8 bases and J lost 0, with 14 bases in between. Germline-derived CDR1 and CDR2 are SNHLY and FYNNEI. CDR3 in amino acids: CASGLGLSSYEQYF. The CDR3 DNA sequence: TGTGCCAGCGGGCTAGGACTTAGCTCCTACGAGCAGTACTTC.